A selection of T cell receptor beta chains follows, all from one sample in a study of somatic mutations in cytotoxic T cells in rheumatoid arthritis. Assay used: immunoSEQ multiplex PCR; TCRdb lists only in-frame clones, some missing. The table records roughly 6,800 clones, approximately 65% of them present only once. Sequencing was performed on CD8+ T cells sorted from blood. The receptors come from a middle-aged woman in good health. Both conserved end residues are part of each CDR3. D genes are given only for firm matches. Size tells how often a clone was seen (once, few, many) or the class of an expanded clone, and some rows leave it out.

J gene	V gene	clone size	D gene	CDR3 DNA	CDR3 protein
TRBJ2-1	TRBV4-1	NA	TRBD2	TGCGCCAGCAGTCCTGGGCGGGAGGGCCGCAATGAGCAGTTCTTC	CASSPGREGRNEQFF
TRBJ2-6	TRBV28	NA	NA	TGTGCCAGCAGTGAACTCTCTGGGGCCAACGTCCTGACTTTC	CASSELSGANVLTF
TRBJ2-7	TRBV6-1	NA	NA	TGTGCCAGCAGTGATAGACAGTCCTACGAGCAGTACTTC	CASSDRQSYEQYF
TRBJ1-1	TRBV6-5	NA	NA	TGTGCCAGCAGTTACGAGGGGGTGAACACTGAAGCTTTCTTT	CASSYEGVNTEAFF
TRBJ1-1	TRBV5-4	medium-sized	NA	TGTGCCAACAGGGTGAAGGGGAACACTGAAGCTTTCTTT	CANRVKGNTEAFF
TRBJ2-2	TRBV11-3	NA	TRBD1	TGTGCCAGCAGCCCCTATGGACAGGGCAACACCGGGGAGCTGTTTTTT	CASSPYGQGNTGELFF
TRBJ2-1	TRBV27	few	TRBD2	TGTGCCAGCGCGAGCGGGGGGTCCTACAATGAGCAGTTCTTC	CASASGGSYNEQFF
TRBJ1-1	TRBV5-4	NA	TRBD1	TGTGCCAGCAGCCGATCCGGACAGGGTAAAAAGAACACTGAAGCTTTCTTT	CASSRSGQGKKNTEAFF
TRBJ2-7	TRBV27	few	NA	TGTGCCAGCAGCCCGGGGCCTAACTACGAGCAGTACTTC	CASSPGPNYEQYF
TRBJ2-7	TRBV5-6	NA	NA	TGTGCCAGCAGCTTGTCGGGCCAGGTGTTCTACGAGCAGTACTTC	CASSLSGQVFYEQYF
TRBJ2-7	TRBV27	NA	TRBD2	TGTGCCAGCAGTTTATCACCTAGCGGAAACGAGCAGTACTTC	CASSLSPSGNEQYF
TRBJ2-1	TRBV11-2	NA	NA	TGTGCCAGCAGCTTAGGAGGAGGGTTAGCGGTCAATGAGCAGTTCTTC	CASSLGGGLAVNEQFF
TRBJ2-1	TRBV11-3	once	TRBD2	TGTGCCGGAGGGGAGCGGGGCCTTGATGAGCAGTTCTTC	CAGGERGLDEQFF
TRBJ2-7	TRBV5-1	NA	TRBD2	TGCGCCAGCAGACCGCCTTCAGCGGGAGGGCCCTACGAGCAGTACTTC	CASRPPSAGGPYEQYF
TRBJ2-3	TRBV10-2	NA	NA	TGCGCCAGCAGTGAGTCGGGCCCCTTTACAGATACGCAGTATTTT	CASSESGPFTDTQYF
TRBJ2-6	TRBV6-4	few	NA	TGTGCCAGCAGTGACGACAACTCTGGGGCCAACGTCCTGACTTTC	CASSDDNSGANVLTF
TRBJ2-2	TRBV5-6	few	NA	TGTGCCAGCAGCCAGGCTACATACGGGCCCGGGGAGCTGTTTTTT	CASSQATYGPGELFF
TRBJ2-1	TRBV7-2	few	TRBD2	TGTGCCAGCAGCCTCAGCGGGAGCTCCTACAATGAGCAGTTCTTC	CASSLSGSSYNEQFF
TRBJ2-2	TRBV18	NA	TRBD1	TGTGCCAGCTCCCAGGACAGGGTCACCGGGGAGCTGTTTTTT	CASSQDRVTGELFF
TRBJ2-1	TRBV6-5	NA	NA	TGTGCCAGCAGTTACAACAATGAGCAGTTCTTC	CASSYNNEQFF
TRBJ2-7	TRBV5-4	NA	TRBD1	TGTGCCAGCAGCTCGACAGGGGGCGTATCCTACGAGCAGTACTTC	CASSSTGGVSYEQYF
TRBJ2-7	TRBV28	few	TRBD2	TGTGCCAGCAGTTCAAGACCCGGGACTAGCGGCCTTTACGAGCAGTACTTC	CASSSRPGTSGLYEQYF
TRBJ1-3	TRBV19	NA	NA	TGTGCCAGTAGTCTGTTCCTCGTCTCTGGAAACACCATATATTTT	CASSLFLVSGNTIYF
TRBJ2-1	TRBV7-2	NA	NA	TGTGCCAGCAGCCCGCGTGGGGGGAGCTCCTACAATGAGCAGTTCTTC	CASSPRGGSSYNEQFF
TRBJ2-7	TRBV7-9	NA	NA	TGTGCCAGCAGCTTAGTAGCATTCGAGCAGTACTTC	CASSLVAFEQYF
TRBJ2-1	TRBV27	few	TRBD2	TGTGCCAGCAGCGCACCGGGACTAACAAACAATGAGCAGTTCTTC	CASSAPGLTNNEQFF
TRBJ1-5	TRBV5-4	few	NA	TGTGCCAGCAGCTTGGGGAGAGGGGAGGGTCAGCCCCAGCATTTT	CASSLGRGEGQPQHF
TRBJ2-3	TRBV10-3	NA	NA	TGTGCCATCAGTGAGTCGGTCTCCTCGGACAGAAGATCGTACACAGATACGCAGTATTTT	CAISESVSSDRRSYTDTQYF
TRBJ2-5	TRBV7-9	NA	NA	TGTGCCAGCAGCTTAGACACAAGGGAAGAGACCCAGTACTTC	CASSLDTREETQYF
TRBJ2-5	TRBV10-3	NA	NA	TGTGCCATCAGTGATGCCGAACGGGACGTTCAAGAGACCCAGTACTTC	CAISDAERDVQETQYF
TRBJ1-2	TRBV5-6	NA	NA	TGTGCCAGCAGCTTGGACAGCCCTGGCTATGGCTACACCTTC	CASSLDSPGYGYTF
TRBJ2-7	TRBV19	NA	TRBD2	TGTGCCAGTAGTTGGGGACTAGGGGACTTCTACGAGCAGTACTTC	CASSWGLGDFYEQYF
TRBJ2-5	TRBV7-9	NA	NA	TGTGCCAGCCTAACAGGCCCCCAAGAGACCCAGTACTTC	CASLTGPQETQYF
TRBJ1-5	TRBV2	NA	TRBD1	TGTGCCAGCGGAACAGGGGACGACGCAGCTTTTTATAGCAATCAGCCCCAGCATTTT	CASGTGDDAAFYSNQPQHF
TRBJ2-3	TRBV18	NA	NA	TGTGCCAGCTCACCATTTCCCCGGGACTCCACAGATACGCAGTATTTT	CASSPFPRDSTDTQYF
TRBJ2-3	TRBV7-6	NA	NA	TGTGCCAGCAGCAAATTAGGGGGAGCAGATACGCAGTATTTT	CASSKLGGADTQYF
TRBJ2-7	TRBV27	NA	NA	TGTGCCACCCGGGAAGGGGGTAACGAGCAGTACTTC	CATREGGNEQYF
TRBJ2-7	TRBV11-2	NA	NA	TGTGCCAGCAGCGGGGGTGGGGTCCTCAACTACGAGCAGTACTTC	CASSGGGVLNYEQYF
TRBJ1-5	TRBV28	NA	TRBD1	TGTGCCAGCAGTTTATTGGCAGGGGGGCAGCCCCAGCATTTT	CASSLLAGGQPQHF
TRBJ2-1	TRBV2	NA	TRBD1	TGTGCCAGCGTCGAAGGGACAGGGGTCGGTGAGCAGTTCTTC	CASVEGTGVGEQFF
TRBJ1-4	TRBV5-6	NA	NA	TGTGCCAGCAGCTTGGGCGTGTACGCAACTAATGAAAAACTGTTTTTT	CASSLGVYATNEKLFF
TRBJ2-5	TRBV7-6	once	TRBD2	TGTGCCAGCAGCCTAGGACTAGCGGGAGGAGGTCAAGAGACCCAGTACTTC	CASSLGLAGGGQETQYF
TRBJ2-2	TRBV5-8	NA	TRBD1	TGTGCCAGCAGCACCGGGACAGGGCGCGTCGGGGAGCTGTTTTTT	CASSTGTGRVGELFF
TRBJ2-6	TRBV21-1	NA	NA	TGTGCCAGCAGCCGTTCGGGGCGTGGGGCCAACGTCCTGACTTTC	CASSRSGRGANVLTF
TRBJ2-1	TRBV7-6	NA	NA	TGTGCCAGCAGCTTAGGTTGGGGAGGTAATGAGCAGTTCTTC	CASSLGWGGNEQFF
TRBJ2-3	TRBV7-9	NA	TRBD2	TGTGCCAGCAGCTCGCCTAGAGCGGGAGGGGGGCTTAGCACAGATACGCAGTATTTT	CASSSPRAGGGLSTDTQYF
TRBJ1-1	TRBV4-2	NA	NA	TGTGCCAGCAGCCCAGGGGAAGGTGAAGCTTTCTTT	CASSPGEGEAFF
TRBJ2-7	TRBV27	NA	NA	TGTGCCAGCAGTCTTACGACAGGCCTCGAGCAGTACTTC	CASSLTTGLEQYF
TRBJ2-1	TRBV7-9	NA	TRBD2	TGTGCCAGCAGCTTAGCGAGGGCGGGGGGCTCCTACAATGAGCAGTTCTTC	CASSLARAGGSYNEQFF
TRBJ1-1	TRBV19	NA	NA	TGTGCCAGTAGTATAAACGGACAGAACACTGAAGCTTTCTTT	CASSINGQNTEAFF
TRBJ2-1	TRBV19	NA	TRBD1	TGTGCCAGTAGTGCCGGGACAGGGTCGAATGAGCAGTTCTTC	CASSAGTGSNEQFF